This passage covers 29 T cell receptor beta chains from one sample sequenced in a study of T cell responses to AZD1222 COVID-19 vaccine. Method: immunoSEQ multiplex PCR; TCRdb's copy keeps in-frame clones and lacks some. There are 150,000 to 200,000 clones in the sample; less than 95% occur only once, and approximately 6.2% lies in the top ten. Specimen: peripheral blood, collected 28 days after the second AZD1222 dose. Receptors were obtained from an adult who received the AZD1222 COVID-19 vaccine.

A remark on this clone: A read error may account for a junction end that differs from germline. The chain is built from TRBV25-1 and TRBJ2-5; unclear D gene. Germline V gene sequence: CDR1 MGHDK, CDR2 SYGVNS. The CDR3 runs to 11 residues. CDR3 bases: TGTGCCAGCAGTGAAGGAATTAGTATTGACTTC. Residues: CASSEGISIDF.

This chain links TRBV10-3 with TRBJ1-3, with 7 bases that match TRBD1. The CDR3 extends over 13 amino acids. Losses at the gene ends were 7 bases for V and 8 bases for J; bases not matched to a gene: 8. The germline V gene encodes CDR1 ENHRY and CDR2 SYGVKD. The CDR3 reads CAIKEGATDTIYF. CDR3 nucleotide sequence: TGTGCCATCAAGGAGGGGGCTACAGACACCATATATTTT.

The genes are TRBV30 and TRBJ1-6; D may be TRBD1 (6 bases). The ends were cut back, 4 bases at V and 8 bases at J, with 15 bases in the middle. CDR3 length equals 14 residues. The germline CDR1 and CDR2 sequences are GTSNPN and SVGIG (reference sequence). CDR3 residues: CAWIRAGAHSPLHF. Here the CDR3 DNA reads TGTGCCTGGATCAGAGCGGGGGCTCATTCACCCCTCCACTTT.

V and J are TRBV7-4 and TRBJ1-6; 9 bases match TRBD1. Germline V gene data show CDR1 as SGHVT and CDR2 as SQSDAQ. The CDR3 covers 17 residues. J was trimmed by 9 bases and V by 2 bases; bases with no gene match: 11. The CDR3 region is CASSLIGTGKQGSPLHF. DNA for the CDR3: TGTGCCAGCAGCTTAATCGGGACAGGGAAGCAGGGTTCACCCCTCCACTTT. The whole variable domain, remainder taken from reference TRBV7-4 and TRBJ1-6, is GAGVSQSPRYKVAKRGRDVALRCDSISGHVTLYWYRQTLGQGSEVLTYSQSDAQRDKSGRPSGRFSAERPERSVSTLKIQRTEQGDSAVYLCASSLIGTGKQGSPLHFGNGTRLTVT.

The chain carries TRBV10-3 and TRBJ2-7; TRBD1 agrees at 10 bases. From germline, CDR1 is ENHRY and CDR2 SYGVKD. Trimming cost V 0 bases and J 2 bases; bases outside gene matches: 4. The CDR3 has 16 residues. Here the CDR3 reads CAISESGTGDPYEQYF. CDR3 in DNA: TGTGCCATCAGTGAGTCCGGGACAGGGGACCCCTACGAGCAGTACTTC.

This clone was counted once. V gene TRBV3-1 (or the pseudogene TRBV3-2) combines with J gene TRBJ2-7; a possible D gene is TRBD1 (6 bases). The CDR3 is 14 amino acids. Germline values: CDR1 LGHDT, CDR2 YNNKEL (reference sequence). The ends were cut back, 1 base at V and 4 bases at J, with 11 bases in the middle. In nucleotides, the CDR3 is TGTGCCAGCAGCCAAGGTCTTCAGGGGTACGAGCAGTACTTC. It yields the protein CASSQGLQGYEQYF.

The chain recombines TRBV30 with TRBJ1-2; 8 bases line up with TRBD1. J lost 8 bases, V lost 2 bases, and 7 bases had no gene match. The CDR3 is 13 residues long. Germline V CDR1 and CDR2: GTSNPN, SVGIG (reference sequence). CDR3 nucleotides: TGTGCCTGGAGTAATACAGGGGGAGACGGCTACACCTTC. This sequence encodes CAWSNTGGDGYTF.

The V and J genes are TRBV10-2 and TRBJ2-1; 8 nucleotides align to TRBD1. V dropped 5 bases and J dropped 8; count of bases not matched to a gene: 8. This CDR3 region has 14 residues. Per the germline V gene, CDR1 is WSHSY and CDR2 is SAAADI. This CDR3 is CASSTTGGRDEQFF. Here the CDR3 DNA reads TGCGCCAGCAGTACCACAGGGGGACGGGATGAGCAGTTCTTC.

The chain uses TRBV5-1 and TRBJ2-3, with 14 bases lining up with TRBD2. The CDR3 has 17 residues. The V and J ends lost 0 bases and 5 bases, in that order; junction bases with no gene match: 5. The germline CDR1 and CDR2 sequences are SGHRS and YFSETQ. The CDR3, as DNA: TGCGCCAGCAGCTTGGAGGGACTAGCGGGAGAAGGAGATACGCAGTATTTT. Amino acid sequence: CASSLEGLAGEGDTQYF.

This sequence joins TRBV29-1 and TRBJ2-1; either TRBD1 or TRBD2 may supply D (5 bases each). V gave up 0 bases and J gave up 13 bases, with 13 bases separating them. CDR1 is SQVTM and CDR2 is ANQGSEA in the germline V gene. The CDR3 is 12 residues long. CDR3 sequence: CSVEEGTGPQFF. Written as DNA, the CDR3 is TGCAGCGTTGAAGAAGGTACGGGACCTCAGTTCTTC.

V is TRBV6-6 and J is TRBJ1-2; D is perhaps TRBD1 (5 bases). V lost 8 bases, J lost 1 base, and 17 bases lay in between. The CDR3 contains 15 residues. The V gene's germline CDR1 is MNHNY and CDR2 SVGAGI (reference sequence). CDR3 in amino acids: CASRLKRGINYGYTF. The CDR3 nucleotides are TGTGCCAGCCGCCTCAAGCGGGGGATTAACTATGGCTACACCTTC.

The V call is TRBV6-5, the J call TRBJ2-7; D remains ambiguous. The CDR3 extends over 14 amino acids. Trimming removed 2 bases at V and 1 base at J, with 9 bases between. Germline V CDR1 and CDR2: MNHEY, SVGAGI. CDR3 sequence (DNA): TGTGCCAGCAGTTACGCTCACGGGTCCTACGAGCAGTACTTC. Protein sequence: CASSYAHGSYEQYF.

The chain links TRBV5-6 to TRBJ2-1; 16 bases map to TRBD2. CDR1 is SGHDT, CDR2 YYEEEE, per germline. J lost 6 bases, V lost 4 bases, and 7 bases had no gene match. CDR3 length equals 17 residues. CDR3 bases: TGTGCCAGCAGCCTCCGGGGGACTAGCGGGAGGGCCAATGAGCAGTTCTTC. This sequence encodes CASSLRGTSGRANEQFF.

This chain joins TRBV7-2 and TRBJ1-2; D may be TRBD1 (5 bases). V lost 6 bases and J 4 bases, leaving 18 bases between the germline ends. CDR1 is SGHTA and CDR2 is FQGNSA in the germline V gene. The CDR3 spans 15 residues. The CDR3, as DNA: TGTGCCAGCAGAGCAGCGGGACCGTTCATCTATGGCTACACCTTC. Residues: CASRAAGPFIYGYTF.

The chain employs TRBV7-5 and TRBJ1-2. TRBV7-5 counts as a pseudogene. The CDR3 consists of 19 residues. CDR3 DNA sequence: TGTGCCAGAAGCTTAAATTTAGGAAGTGGGGGGCCGAGCGGCTATGGCTACACCTTC. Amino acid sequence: CARSLNLGSGGPSGYGYTF.

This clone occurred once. This CDR3 is CASSDDTKSSYNSPLHF. The CDR3 nucleotides read TGTGCCAGCAGCGATGACACTAAGAGCTCCTATAATTCACCCCTCCACTTT. The chain combines TRBV7-9 with TRBJ1-6; D not resolved. Germline CDR1 SEHNR, CDR2 FQNEAQ (reference sequence). This CDR3 region has 17 residues. Trimming took 5 bases from V and 0 from J, leaving 14 bases between them.

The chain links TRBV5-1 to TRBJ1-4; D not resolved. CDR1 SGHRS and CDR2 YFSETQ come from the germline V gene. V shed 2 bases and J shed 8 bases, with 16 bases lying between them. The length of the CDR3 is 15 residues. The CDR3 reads CASSFLADPREKLFF. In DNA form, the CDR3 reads TGCGCCAGCAGCTTCCTGGCAGACCCGAGGGAAAAACTGTTTTTT. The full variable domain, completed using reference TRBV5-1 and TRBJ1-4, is KAGVTQTPRYLIKTRGQQVTLSCSPISGHRSVSWYQQTPGQGLQFLFEYFSETQRNKGNFPGRFSGRQFSNSRSEMNVSTLELGDSALYLCASSFLADPREKLFFGSGTQLSVL.

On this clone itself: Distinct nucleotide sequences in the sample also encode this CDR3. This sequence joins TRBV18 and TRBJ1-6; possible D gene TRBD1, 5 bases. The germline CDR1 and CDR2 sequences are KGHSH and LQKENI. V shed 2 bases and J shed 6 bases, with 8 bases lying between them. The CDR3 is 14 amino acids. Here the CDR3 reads CASSPGDGNSPLHF. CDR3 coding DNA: TGTGCCAGCTCACCAGGGGACGGTAATTCACCCCTCCACTTT.

The chain's CDR3 is CASSWGQENTIYF. In nucleotides, the CDR3 is TGTGCCAGCAGCTGGGGACAGGAAAACACCATATATTTT. This chain joins TRBV5-4 and TRBJ1-3, with 8 bases fitting TRBD1. V shed 3 bases and J 6 bases; nucleotides not matched to a gene: 2. CDR3 length equals 13 residues. Germline-derived CDR1 and CDR2 are SGHNT and YYREEE (reference sequence).

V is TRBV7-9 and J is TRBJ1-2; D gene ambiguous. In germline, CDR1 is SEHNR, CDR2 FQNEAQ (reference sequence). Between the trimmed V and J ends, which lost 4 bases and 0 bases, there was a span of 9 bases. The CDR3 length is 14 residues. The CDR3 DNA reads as TGTGCCAGCAGCTCGACCATAGCTAACTATGGCTACACCTTC. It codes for CASSSTIANYGYTF.

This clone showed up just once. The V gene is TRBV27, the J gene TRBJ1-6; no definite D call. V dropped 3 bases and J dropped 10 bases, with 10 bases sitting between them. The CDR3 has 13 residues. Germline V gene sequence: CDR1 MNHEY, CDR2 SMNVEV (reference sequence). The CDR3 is CASSLKRESPLHF. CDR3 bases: TGTGCCAGCAGTTTGAAGAGGGAATCACCCCTCCACTTT.

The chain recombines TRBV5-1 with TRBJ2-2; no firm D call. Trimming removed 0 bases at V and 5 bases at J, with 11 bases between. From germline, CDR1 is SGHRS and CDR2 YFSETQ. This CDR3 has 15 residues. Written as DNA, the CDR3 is TGCGCCAGCAGCTTGGTTGGGATGAGTACCGGGGAGCTGTTTTTT. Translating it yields CASSLVGMSTGELFF.

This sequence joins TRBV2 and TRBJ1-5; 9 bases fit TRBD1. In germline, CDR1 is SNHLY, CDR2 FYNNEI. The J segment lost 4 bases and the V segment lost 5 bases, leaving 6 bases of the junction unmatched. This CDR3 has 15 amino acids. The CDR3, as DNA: TGTGCCAGCAGTTTCCCGGGACAGGGTAATCAGCCCCAGCATTTT. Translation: CASSFPGQGNQPQHF.

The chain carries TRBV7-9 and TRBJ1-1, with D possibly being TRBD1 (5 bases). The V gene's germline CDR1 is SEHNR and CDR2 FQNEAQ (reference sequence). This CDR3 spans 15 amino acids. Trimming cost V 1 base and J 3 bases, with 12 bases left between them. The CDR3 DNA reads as TGTGCCAGCAGCTTAGTTCCAGGGCGGGACACTGAAGCTTTCTTT. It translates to CASSLVPGRDTEAFF.

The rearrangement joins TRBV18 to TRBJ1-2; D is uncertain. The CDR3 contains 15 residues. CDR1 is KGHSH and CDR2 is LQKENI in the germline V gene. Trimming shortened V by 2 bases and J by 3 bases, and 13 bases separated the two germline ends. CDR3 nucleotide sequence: TGTGCCAGCTCACCAACTTTCGCGGGCGACTATGGCTACACCTTC. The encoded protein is CASSPTFAGDYGYTF.

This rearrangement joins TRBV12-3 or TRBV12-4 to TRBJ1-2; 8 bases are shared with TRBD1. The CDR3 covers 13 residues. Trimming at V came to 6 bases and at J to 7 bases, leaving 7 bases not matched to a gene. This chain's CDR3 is CASSPSGGFGYTF. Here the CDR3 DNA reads TGTGCCAGCAGCCCCTCAGGGGGCTTTGGCTACACCTTC.

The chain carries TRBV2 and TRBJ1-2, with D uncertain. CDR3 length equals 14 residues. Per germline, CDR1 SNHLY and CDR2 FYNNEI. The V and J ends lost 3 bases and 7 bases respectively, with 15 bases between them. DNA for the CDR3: TGTGCCAGCAGTGAGATTAACAAGATGGGTGGCTACACCTTC. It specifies CASSEINKMGGYTF.

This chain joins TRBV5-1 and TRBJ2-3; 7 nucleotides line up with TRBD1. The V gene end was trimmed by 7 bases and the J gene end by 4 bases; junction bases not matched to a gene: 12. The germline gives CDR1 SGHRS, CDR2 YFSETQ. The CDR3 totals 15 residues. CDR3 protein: CASQKEAQGADTQYF. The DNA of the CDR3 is TGCGCCAGCCAGAAGGAGGCTCAGGGGGCAGATACGCAGTATTTT.

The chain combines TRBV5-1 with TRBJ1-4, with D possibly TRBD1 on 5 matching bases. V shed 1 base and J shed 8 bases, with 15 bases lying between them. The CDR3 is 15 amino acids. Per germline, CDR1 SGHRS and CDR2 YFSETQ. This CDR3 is CASSLFAGRGEKLFF. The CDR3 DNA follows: TGCGCCAGCAGCTTGTTCGCGGGTAGGGGCGAAAAACTGTTTTTT.